The text below deals with one TCR beta chain. There is no known antigen for this receptor. The record has no base qualities; no much larger clone is one base away. These data come from a study of blood T cell repertoires in COVID-19 (TCRdb year 2020). About the investigation overall: Samples covering the acute and convalescent phases of COVID-19 were provided by collaborators in the United States, Italy and Spain. The dataset comprised deeply sampled blood TCRbeta repertoires from subjects exposed to, actively infected with, or recovered from COVID-19. The prospective study material was composed of cDNA or gDNA derived from T cells, B-cell-depleted T cells, or PBMCs. Samples were obtained from the ongoing ImmuneRACE study (first 160 participants) and from approximately 1,200 subjects provided by 6 global collaborators. Where HLA class I and class II types were available, the types were taken from metadata supplied by the sample provider, not from assay-based typing. A de-identified subject ID, COVID-19 status, age in years and sex were almost always included in the sample metadata. The repertoires were released in a freely available public database intended as a resource for research on the immune response to SARS-CoV-2. Overall study results and their limits: The amount of clinical and demographic metadata varied by source and participant and was provided uncurated.

TCRbeta CDR3 regions were amplified from genomic DNA using the immunoSEQ Assay, a bias-controlled multiplex PCR. Turning to the authors' computational methods: The number of nucleated cells in each sample was estimated by amplification of reference gene primers within the assay. To quantify the absolute abundance of each unique TCRbeta CDR3 rearrangement, sequence reads were collapsed and filtered. For each sample, productive Simpson clonality was calculated by taking the square root of Simpson's diversity index across productive rearrangements. Not all clones reach the TCRdb copy of this immuneACCESS table, which keeps in-frame sequences only. Checked studies attribute under half of the gap to unresolved V genes and leave the rest unexplained. Clone size and the V and J calls come from that table; the DNA yielded D and trimming. This sample gives roughly 150,000 clones in total; 80% of them show up just once. Of the sample, under 0.75% falls within the top ten clones.

Whole blood was collected in K2EDTA tubes by collaborating institutions according to the institutions' own protocols. For TCRbeta analysis, collaborators shipped samples in one of three forms: frozen whole blood, isolated PBMCs, or DNA extracted from either of those sample types. Here V drops 4 bases and J drops 5 bases, and the junction holds 13 bases not matched to any gene. Taken from cysteine to phenylalanine, the CDR3 has 17 residues. Left in the record is the CDR3 DNA by itself, 51 bases read in frame from the first base. Per the germline V gene (reference sequence), SEHNR is the CDR1 and FQNEAQ is the CDR2.

The sequence is built from TRBV7-9 and TRBJ2-1, with 8 middle bases fitting TRBD1. The sample was peripheral blood. The sequence came from a man in his 60s with acute or convalescent COVID-19. CDR3 protein: CASSSFFGQGNDNEQFF. The DNA sequence reads TGTGCCAGCAGCTCCTTCTTTGGACAGGGAAATGACAATGAGCAGTTCTTC.